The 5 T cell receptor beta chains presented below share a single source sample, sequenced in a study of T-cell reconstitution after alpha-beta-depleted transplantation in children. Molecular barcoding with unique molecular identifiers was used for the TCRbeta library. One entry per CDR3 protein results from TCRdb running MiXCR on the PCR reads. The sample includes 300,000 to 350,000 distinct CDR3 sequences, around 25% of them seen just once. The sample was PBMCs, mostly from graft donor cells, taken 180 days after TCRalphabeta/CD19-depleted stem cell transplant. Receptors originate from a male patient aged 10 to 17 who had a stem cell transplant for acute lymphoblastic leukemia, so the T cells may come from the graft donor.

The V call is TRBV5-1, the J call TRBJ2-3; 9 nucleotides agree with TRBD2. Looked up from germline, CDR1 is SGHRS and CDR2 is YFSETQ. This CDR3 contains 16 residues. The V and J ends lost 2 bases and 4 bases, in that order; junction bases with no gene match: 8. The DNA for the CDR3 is TGCGCCAGCAGCTTCTGGGCTAGCGGGAACGCAGATACGCAGTATTTT. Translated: CASSFWASGNADTQYF.

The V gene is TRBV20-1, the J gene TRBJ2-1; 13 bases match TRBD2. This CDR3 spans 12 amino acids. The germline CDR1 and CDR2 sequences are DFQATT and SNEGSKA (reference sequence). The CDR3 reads CIGLAGANEQFF. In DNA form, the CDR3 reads TGCATCGGACTAGCGGGAGCCAATGAGCAGTTCTTC.

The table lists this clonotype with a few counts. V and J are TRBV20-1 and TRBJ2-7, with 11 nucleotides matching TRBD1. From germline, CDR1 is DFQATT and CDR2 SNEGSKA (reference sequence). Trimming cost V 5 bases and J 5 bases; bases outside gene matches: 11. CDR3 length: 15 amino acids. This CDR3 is CSAVHPGTGGNEQYF. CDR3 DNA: TGCAGTGCTGTCCACCCAGGGACAGGGGGTAACGAGCAGTACTTC.

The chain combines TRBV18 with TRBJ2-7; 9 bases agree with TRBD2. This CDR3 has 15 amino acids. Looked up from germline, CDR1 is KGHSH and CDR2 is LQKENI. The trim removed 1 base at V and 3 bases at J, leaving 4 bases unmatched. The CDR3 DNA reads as TGTGCCAGCTCACCACTAGCGGGAGATCGCTACGAGCAGTACTTC. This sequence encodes CASSPLAGDRYEQYF.

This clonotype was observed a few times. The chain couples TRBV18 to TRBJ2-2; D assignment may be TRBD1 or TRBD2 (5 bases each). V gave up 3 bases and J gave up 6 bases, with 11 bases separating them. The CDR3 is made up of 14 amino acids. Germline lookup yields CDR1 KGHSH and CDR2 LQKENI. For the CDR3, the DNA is TGTGCCAGCTCACCCGACTACAGGCCCGGGGAGCTGTTTTTT. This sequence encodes CASSPDYRPGELFF.